The T cell receptor beta chain described here comes from a study of shared clonotypes between healthy human individuals. Profiled with immunoSEQ multiplex PCR; TCRdb holds only in-frame clones, not every one. The data contain some 700,000 clones, 90% of them seen just once; the ten biggest clones take up 30% to 35%. This clone was picked up one time. V dropped 4 bases and J dropped 1 base, with 14 bases sitting between them. The V gene's germline CDR1 is MDHEN and CDR2 SYDVKM. The CDR3 runs 15 residues. This chain uses TRBV28 with TRBJ2-7; D possibly uses TRBD1 or TRBD2 (5 bases each). Specimen: memory CD8+ T cells from PBMCs. Specified subset: CD45RO+ cells pooled with CCR7-negative TemRA cells. This receptor was taken from a man aged 18 to 29 in good health. Some clones in this sample may be carry-over from other donors' samples. The CDR3, as DNA: TGTGCCAGCAGTTCGCAGCGTGGGGGTTCCTACGAGCAGTACTTC. Translation: CASSSQRGGSYEQYF.